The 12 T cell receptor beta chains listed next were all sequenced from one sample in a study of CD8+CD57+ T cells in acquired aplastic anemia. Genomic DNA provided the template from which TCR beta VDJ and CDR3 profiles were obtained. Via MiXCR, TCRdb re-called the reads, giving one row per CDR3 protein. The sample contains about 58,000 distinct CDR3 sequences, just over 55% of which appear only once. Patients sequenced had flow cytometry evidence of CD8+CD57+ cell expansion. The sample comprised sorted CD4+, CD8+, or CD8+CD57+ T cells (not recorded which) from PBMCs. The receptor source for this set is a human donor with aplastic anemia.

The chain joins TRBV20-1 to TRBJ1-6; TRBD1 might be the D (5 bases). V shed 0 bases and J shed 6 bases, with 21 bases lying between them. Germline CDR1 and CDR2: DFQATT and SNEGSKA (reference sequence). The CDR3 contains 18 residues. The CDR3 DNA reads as TGCAGTGCTAGAGATCTGGGGGTGGCTAGCCGGAGTAATTCACCCCTCCACTTT. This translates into CSARDLGVASRSNSPLHF.

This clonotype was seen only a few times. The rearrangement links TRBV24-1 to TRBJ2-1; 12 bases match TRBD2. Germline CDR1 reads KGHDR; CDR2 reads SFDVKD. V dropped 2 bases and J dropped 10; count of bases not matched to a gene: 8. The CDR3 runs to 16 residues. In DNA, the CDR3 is TGTGCCACCAGTGATTCTATGACTAGCGGGGGTGGGGAGCAGTTCTTC. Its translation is CATSDSMTSGGGEQFF.

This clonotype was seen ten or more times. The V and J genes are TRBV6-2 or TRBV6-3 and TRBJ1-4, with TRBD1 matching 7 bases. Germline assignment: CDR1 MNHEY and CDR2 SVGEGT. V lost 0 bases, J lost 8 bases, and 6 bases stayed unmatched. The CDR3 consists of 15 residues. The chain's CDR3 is CASSYSLDRIEKLFF. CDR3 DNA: TGTGCCAGCAGTTACTCATTGGACAGGATCGAAAAACTGTTTTTT.

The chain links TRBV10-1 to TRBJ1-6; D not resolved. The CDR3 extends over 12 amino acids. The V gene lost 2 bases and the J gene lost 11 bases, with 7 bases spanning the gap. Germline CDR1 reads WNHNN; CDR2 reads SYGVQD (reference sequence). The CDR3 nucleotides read TGCGCCAGCAGTGAGGAAGGGACACCCCTCCACTTT. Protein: CASSEEGTPLHF.

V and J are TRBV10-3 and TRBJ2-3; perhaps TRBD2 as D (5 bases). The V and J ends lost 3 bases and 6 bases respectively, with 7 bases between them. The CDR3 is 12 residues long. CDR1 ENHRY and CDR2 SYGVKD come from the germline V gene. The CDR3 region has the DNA TGTGCCATCAGTGAAAGGGAGGATACGCAGTATTTT. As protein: CAISEREDTQYF.

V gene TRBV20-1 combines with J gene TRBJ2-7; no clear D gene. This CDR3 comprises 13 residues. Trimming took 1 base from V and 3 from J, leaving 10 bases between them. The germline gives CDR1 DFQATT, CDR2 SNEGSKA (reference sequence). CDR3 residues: CSARGSRFYEQYF. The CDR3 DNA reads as TGCAGTGCTAGAGGGAGCAGGTTCTACGAGCAGTACTTC.

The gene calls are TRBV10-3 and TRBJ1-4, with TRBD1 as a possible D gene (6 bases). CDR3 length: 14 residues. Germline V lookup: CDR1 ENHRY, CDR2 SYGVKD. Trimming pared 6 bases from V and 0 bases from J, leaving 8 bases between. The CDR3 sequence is CAISRQATNEKLFF. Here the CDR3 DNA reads TGTGCCATCAGCCGACAGGCAACTAATGAAAAACTGTTTTTT.

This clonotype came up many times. CDR3 DNA: TGTGCCAGCAGTCCTACGGGACAGGGGGTAACTGAAGCTTTCTTT. Amino acid sequence: CASSPTGQGVTEAFF. This sequence joins TRBV28 and TRBJ1-1; 11 bases line up with TRBD1. V gave up 5 bases and J gave up 5 bases; unmatched junction bases: 7. Germline assignment: CDR1 MDHEN and CDR2 SYDVKM. The CDR3 runs to 15 residues.

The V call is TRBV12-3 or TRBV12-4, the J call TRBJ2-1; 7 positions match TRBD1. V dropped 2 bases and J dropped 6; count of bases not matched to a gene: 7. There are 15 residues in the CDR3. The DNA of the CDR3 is TGTGCCAGCAGTTTACGGAGACAGGGCGGCAATGAGCAGTTCTTC. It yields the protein CASSLRRQGGNEQFF.

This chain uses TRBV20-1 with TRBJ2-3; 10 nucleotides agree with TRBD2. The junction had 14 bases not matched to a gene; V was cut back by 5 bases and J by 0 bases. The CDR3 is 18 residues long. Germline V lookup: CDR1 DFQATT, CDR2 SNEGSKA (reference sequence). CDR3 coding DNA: TGCAGTGCTTGGGGGCATTGGACTAGCGGAGGGAGCACAGATACGCAGTATTTT. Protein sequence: CSAWGHWTSGGSTDTQYF.

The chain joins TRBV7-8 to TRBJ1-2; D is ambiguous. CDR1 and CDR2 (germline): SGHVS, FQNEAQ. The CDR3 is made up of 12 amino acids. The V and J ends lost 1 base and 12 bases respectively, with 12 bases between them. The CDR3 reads CASSLGTTGNTF. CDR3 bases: TGTGCCAGCAGCTTAGGGACTACTGGAAACACCTTC.

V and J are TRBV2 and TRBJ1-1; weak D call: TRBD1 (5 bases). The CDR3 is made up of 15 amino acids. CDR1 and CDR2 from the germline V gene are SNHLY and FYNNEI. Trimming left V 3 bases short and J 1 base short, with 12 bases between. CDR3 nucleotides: TGTGCCAGCAGTGATACTGACAGTGGGAACACTGAAGCTTTCTTT. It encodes CASSDTDSGNTEAFF.